One sample yielded the 9 T cell receptor beta chains listed below, sequenced in a study of T cell clusters in autoimmune cytopenias. TRB amplification used approximately 250 ng of peripheral blood genomic DNA. TRB rearrangements were amplified by touch-down multiplex PCR with mixed TRB-A/B primers. After re-calling the multiplex PCR reads, TCRdb lists one entry per CDR3 protein, DNA absent. Its table lists approximately 10,000 distinct CDR3 sequences. The sequenced material came from peripheral blood. All receptors derive from a human donor with an autoimmune cytopenia or autoimmune hepatitis (not recorded which).

This chain uses TRBV30 with TRBJ2-5; the D call of TRBD2 rests on TCRdb alone, since no DNA is present to check it. From germline, CDR1 is GTSNPN and CDR2 SVGIG (reference sequence). CDR3 size: 16 residues. The CDR3: CAWSSQLLAGPETQYF.

The chain uses TRBV27 and TRBJ2-1; TCRdb indicates TRBD1, and absent DNA this call remains unverified. This CDR3 contains 14 residues. Germline loops: CDR1 MNHEY, CDR2 SMNVEV (reference sequence). The CDR3 sequence: CASSSGTPVNEQFF.

CDR3: CASSPGQGFAEQYF. This chain uses TRBV27 with TRBJ2-7; TCRdb returns TRBD1, unconfirmable since there is no DNA. This CDR3 spans 14 amino acids. Germline lookup yields CDR1 MNHEY and CDR2 SMNVEV (reference sequence).

The rearrangement joins TRBV7-6 to TRBJ2-2; TCRdb picks TRBD1, but there is no DNA to check that call. Per germline, CDR1 SGHVS and CDR2 FNYEAQ. This CDR3 is built from 16 residues. The CDR3 loop reads CASSPRQGPNTGELFF.

J is TRBJ1-1 and V is TRBV20-1; the TRBD1 assignment by TCRdb is unverifiable without DNA. This CDR3 spans 13 amino acids. CDR1 is DFQATT, CDR2 SNEGSKA, per germline (reference sequence). CDR3 in amino acids: CSATGGGTTEAFF.

The genes are TRBV19 and TRBJ1-5. This CDR3 has 14 residues. The germline V gene encodes CDR1 LNHDA and CDR2 SQIVND (reference sequence). The CDR3 sequence is CASSKRDSNQPQHF.

The chain combines TRBV6-1 with TRBJ2-5; TCRdb proposes TRBD2, but this gene call is untestable without DNA. CDR1 is MNHNS and CDR2 is SASEGT in the germline V gene. This CDR3 is built from 12 residues. The CDR3 spells CASSRGGKTQYF.

Frequency places this clonotype as medium-sized. V is TRBV27 and J is TRBJ2-1; the D call of TRBD2 rests on TCRdb alone, since no DNA is present to check it. This CDR3 contains 13 residues. The germline V gene encodes CDR1 MNHEY and CDR2 SMNVEV (reference sequence). CDR3 residues: CASSPSVYNEQFF.

The chain has TRBV24-1 and TRBJ2-3; TCRdb gives TRBD1 as the D gene, but with no DNA this cannot be confirmed. Germline V gene data show CDR1 as KGHDR and CDR2 as SFDVKD. The CDR3 spans 12 residues. CDR3 sequence reads: CATSDWDTTQYF.